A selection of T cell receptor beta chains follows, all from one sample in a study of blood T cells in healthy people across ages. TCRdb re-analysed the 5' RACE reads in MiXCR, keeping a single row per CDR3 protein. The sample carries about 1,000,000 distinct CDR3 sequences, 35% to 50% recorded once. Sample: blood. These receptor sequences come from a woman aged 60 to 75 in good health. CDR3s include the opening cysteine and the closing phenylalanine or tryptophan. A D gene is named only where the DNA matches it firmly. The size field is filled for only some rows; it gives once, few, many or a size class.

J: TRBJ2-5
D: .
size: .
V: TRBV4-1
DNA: TGCGCCAGCAGCCAAGGTGGACAGTCAATGGAGACCCAGTACTTC
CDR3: CASSQGGQSMETQYF

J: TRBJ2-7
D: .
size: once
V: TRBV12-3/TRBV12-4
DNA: TGTGCCAGCAGATATAGCGGAAGCTCCTACGAGCAGTACTTC
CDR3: CASRYSGSSYEQYF

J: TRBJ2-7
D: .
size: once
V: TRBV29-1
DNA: TGCAGCGTCGTAGGCACAGCCCCCTACAATGAGCAGTACTTC
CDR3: CSVVGTAPYNEQYF

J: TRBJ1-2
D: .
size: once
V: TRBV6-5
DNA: TGTGCCAGCACGACAGGAGCCGGGGGCTACACCTTC
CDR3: CASTTGAGGYTF

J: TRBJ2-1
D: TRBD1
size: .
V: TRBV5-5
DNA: TGTGCCAGCAGCGCCCCGGGACAGGCATTATACGAGCAGTTCTTC
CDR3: CASSAPGQALYEQFF

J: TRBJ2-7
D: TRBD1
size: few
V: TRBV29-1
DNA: TGCAGCGTCGGGACAGGAGAACCCTACGAGCAGTACTTC
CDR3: CSVGTGEPYEQYF

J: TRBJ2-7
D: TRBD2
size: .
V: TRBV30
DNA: TGTGCCTGGAGTGCCAGCGGGAGTTACGAGCAGTACTTC
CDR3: CAWSASGSYEQYF

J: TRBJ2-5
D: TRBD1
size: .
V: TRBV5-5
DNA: TGTGCCAGCAGCTTGTACGCAGGGGGAGAGACCCAGTACTTC
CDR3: CASSLYAGGETQYF

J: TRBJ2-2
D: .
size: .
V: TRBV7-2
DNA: TGTGCCAGCAGCTTAGTAGGGACGAGGCCCGGGGAGCTGTTTTTT
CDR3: CASSLVGTRPGELFF

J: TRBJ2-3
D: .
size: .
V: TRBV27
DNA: TGTGCCAGCAGTCCCAGCGCAAAAACCACAGATACGCAGTATTTT
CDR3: CASSPSAKTTDTQYF

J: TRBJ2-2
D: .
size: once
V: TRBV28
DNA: TGTGCCAGCAGTTTGCTCAGGGACTCCTTGGGCGGGGAGCTGTTTTTT
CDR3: CASSLLRDSLGGELFF

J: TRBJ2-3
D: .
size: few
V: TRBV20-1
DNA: TGCAGTGCCCCCCCGTTTATTCGAAATTCAGATACGCAGTATTTT
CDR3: CSAPPFIRNSDTQYF

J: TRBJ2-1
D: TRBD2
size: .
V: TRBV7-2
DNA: TGTGCCAGCAACTTACTCTCGACTAGCGGGAGGGAACGCAATGAGCAGTTCTTC
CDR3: CASNLLSTSGRERNEQFF

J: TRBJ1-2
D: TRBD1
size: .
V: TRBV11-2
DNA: TGTGCCAGCAGCACCTCAGGGGGCGACTATGGCTACACCTTC
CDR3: CASSTSGGDYGYTF

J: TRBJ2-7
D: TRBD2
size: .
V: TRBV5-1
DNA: TGCGCCAGCAGATTGGAGGCGGGGGGCAACTACGAGCAGTACTTC
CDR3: CASRLEAGGNYEQYF

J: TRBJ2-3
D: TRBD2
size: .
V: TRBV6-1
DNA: TGTGCCAGCAGGCTCAGCGGGACTCTCACAGATACGCAGTATTTT
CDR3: CASRLSGTLTDTQYF

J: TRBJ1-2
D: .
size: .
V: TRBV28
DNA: TGTGCCAGCAGTTTCCCTGAGAGGTATGGCTACACCTTC
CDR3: CASSFPERYGYTF

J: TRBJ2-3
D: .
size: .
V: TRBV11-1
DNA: TGTGCCAGCAGCAAGACAGACACAGATACGCAGTATTTT
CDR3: CASSKTDTDTQYF

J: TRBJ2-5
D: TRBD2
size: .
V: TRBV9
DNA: TGTGCCAGCAGCGCTTCCTTGGGACTAGCGGGCTACAATGAGCAGTACTTC
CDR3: CASSASLGLAGYNEQYF

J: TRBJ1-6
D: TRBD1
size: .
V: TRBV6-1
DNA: TGTGCCAGCATCGAGGGGCGGACAGGGCGTTCACCCCTCCACTTT
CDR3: CASIEGRTGRSPLHF

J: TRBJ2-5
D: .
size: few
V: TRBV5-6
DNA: TGTGCCAGCAGCTCCTGGACTACCCAAGAGACCCAGTACTTC
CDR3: CASSSWTTQETQYF

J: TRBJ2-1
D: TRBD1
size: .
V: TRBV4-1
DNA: TGCGCCAGCAGCCACCTCGACAGGGGGTACAATGAGCAGTTCTTC
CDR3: CASSHLDRGYNEQFF

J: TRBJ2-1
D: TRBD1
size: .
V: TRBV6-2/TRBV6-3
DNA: TGTGCCAGCAGCAAAAACAGGGGGAATGAGCAGTTCTTC
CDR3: CASSKNRGNEQFF

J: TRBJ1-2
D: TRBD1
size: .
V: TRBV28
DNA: TGTGCCAGCAGTTTTCTTCCCGGACAGGCCTCTAACTATGGCTACACCTTC
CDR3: CASSFLPGQASNYGYTF

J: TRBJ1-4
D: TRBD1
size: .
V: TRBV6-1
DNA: TGTGCCAGCAGTGGGGTACAGGGGGCTGTGGAAGAAAAACTGTTTTTT
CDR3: CASSGVQGAVEEKLFF

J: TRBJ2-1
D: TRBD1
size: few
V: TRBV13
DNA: TGTGCCAGCAGCCCCCAGAGGGGGCTCGGTGAGCAGTTCTTC
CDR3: CASSPQRGLGEQFF

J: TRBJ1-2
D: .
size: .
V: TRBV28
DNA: TGTGCCAGCAGAACGGACAGACAAAGGGGCTACACCTTC
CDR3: CASRTDRQRGYTF

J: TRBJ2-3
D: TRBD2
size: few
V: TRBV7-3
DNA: TGTGCCAGCAGCCTTAGCGGGAGAGGCAACACAGATACGCAGTATTTT
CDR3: CASSLSGRGNTDTQYF

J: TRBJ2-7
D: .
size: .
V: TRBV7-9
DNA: TGTGCCAGCACCCGGGGTTTAGCGAACTCCTACGAGCAGTACTTC
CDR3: CASTRGLANSYEQYF

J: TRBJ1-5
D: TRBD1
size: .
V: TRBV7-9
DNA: TGTGCCAGCAGCCCGACAGGGATTGCTGTTCAGCCCCAGCATTTT
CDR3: CASSPTGIAVQPQHF

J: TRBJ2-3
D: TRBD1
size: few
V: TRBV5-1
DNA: TGCGCCAGCACCTTACAGGGGAGCGTGGCAGATACGCAGTATTTT
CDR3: CASTLQGSVADTQYF

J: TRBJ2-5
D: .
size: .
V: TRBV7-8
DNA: TGTGCCAGCAGCGGAAAGGAGGAGCAGAAGTACTTC
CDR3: CASSGKEEQKYF

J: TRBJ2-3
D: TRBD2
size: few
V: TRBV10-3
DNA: TGTGCCATCAGGAGCGGGAGAACAGATACGCAGTATTTT
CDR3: CAIRSGRTDTQYF

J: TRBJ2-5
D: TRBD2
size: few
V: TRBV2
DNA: TGTGCCAGCAGCTGGGGGACTAGCGGGAGGCAAGAGACCCAGTACTTC
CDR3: CASSWGTSGRQETQYF

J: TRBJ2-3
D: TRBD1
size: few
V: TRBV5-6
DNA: TGTGCCAGCAGCTTCCAAAACACAGGGGTAGATACGCAGTATTTT
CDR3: CASSFQNTGVDTQYF

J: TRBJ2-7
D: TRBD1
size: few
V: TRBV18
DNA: TGTGCCAGCTCACCTCCGGGACAGGGTAATTGGGAGCAGTACTTC
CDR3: CASSPPGQGNWEQYF

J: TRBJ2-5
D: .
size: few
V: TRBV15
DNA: TGTGCCACCAGCCCCCGTGTAGCTGGGGAGGAGACCCAGTACTTC
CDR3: CATSPRVAGEETQYF